What follows describes a single T cell receptor (beta chain). Its recognized antigen is unknown. Within one base of it there is no much larger clone, and no base qualities were kept. The same CDR3 arises from other DNA sequences in this sample as well. This sample is drawn from a study of shared clonotypes between healthy human individuals (dated by TCRdb to 2018 to 2020). Concerning the study at large: Two women and a few men aged 18 to 49 years were included in the cohort. For each donor, three plates each were used for CD4 naive and CD4 memory, two plates were used for CD8 naive, and one plate was used for CD8 memory. To estimate repertoire size and how much clonotype sharing occurs between individuals, the study deeply sequenced the blood TCR repertoires of roughly 5 healthy adults. Each donor's leukapheresis produced roughly between roughly 0.85 and 10 billion PBMCs. To increase sequencing depth and limit assay-specific biases, TCR repertoire library preparation and sequencing were carried out by different laboratories using diverse techniques. The full study reports these points: Incomplete sequencing was indicated by rarefaction of sorted-subset datasets, despite the large sequencing depth. Across four donors, roughly 5% of naive CD4, around 3.5% of naive CD8, under 2.5% of memory CD4, and approximately 0.4% of memory CD8 clonotypes were shared. Pairwise subsampling led to the expectation that sequencing depth would affect the degree of clonotype sharing among donors. Sampling was restricted to blood, and TCR repertoires in tissue are likely to differ from TCR repertoires in blood. Because the study included only a small number of donors, the genetic and exposure-history diversity represented was limited. Naive subsets generally had larger estimated clonotype richness than memory subsets. Higher generation probabilities were observed for clonotypes shared by all four sorted-subset donors than for non-shared clonotypes.

TCR CDR3 regions were amplified from genomic DNA by multiplex PCR using the deep immunoSEQ assay. Extracted genomic DNA from each cell subset was spread evenly across all wells of several immunoSEQ 96-well plates, with each plate serving as a replicate. For sorted subsets, approximately 210 ng genomic DNA, equal to 30,000 to 35,000 T cell genomes, was loaded into each replicate PCR. Purified libraries were quantified with a Qubit 3.0 fluorometer, sized on a Bioanalyzer 2100, and re-quantified with the KAPA Library Quantification kit. A separate single-read 150-cycle Illumina NextSeq 550 flow cell was used to sequence each immunoSEQ 96-well plate. The original pipeline was this. Because the immunoSEQ output held only junctional sequences and lacked quality scores, the filtering could not match the filtering applied to full-length reads. To assign V/J genes and CDR3, sequences were annotated using PyIR, a Python wrapper for IgBLAST v1.9, with IMGT germline references. Reads were filtered out if the reads had weak V/J assignments (E-value above 1e-6), no CDR3, stop codons, out-of-frame junctions, or ambiguous translated residues. V3J clonotypes were defined as sequences sharing the same inferred V gene, J gene, and CDR3 amino acid sequence. To compute the percentage overlap between repertoires, the number of shared unique clonotypes was divided by the size of the smaller repertoire. RTK rarefaction, the Chao1 estimator, and Recon v2.1 estimates of unobserved clonotypes were used to assess repertoire richness. OLGA was used to compute generation probabilities for all TCRbeta clonotypes that the gDNA method yielded from several donors. What TCRdb holds here is the immuneACCESS table cut down to in-frame rearrangements. Part of the clones is not present; checked against another copy, under half of the missing clones reflect an unresolved V gene, and the others are unexplained. Clone size and V and J calls were adopted from that table, with D and trimming inferred from the DNA. Across this sample there are roughly 2.1 million clones, with 90% to 95% seen only once. Clones ranked in the top ten supply 1.7% of the sample.

The trim is 4 bases for V and 4 bases for J, with a gap of 9 bases between the germline ends. From its cysteine to its phenylalanine, the CDR3 spans 12 amino acids. Only the CDR3 part of the read is kept: 36 bases, read in frame from the first base. The germline V gene specifies SGHRS as CDR1 and YFSETQ as CDR2. CD8 naive samples were CD45RO-negative cells positively selected for CCR7, giving a CD45RA+CCR7+ population that excluded TemRA cells. Healthy HIV-negative adults with no recently reported acute infections or vaccinations were included as donors. Every donor was a Caucasian adult residing in Nashville, Tennessee, USA. After blood collection by leukapheresis, PBMCs were isolated using Ficoll-Histopaque density gradient centrifugation and then cryopreserved in the vapor phase of liquid nitrogen. Analytical flow cytometry was used to check the purity and quantity of every magnetically sorted T cell population. From each sorted fraction, genomic DNA was isolated and quantified by UV absorbance on a Nanodrop 2000c.

The chain is made from TRBV5-1 and TRBJ2-7; D gene: possibly TRBD2, on 5 matching bases. The sequence derives from a man aged 18 to 29 in good health. Some clones in this sample may be carry-over from other donors' samples. The sample consisted of naive CD8+ T cells from PBMCs. This specimen's cell subset or site label, interpreted: CD45RA+CCR7+. The DNA sequence is given as TGCGCCAGCAGCGGCACTAGTTACGAGCAGTACTTC. This encodes CASSGTSYEQYF.